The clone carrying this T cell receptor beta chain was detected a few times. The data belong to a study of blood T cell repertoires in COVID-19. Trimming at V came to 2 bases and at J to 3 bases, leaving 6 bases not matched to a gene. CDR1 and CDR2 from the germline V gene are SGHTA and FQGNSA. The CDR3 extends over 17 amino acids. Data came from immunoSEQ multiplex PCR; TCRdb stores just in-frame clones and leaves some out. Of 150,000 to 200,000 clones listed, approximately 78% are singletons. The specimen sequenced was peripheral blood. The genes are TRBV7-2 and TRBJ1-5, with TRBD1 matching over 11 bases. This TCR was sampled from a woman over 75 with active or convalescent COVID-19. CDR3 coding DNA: TGTGCCAGCAGCTTAAGGACAGGGGGCCTACACAATCAGCCCCAGCATTTT. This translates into CASSLRTGGLHNQPQHF.